This T cell receptor beta chain was identified during a study of CD4 and CD8 cells across lung adenocarcinoma regions. Germline V gene sequence: CDR1 SGHTA, CDR2 FQGNSA. Inclusive of both ends, the CDR3 amounts to 14 amino acids. Each CDR3 protein gets one entry after TCRdb re-called the PCR reads with MiXCR. The table lists tens of thousands of distinct CDR3 sequences, less than 60% of them singletons. Concerning this clonotype itself: No DNA is shown, since the ends of the CDR3 on it are uncertain; the CDR3 is the one TCRdb lists.

Localized lung adenocarcinoma, a non-small cell lung cancer, affected the donors. V and J are TRBV7-2 and TRBJ2-5. The TCR comes from a male donor with lung adenocarcinoma. The CD4 and CD8 labels of this study may be unreliable. The sequenced sample consisted of CD8+ T cells from the center of a lung tumor. The CDR3 spells CAGLCGSDQDTQYF.